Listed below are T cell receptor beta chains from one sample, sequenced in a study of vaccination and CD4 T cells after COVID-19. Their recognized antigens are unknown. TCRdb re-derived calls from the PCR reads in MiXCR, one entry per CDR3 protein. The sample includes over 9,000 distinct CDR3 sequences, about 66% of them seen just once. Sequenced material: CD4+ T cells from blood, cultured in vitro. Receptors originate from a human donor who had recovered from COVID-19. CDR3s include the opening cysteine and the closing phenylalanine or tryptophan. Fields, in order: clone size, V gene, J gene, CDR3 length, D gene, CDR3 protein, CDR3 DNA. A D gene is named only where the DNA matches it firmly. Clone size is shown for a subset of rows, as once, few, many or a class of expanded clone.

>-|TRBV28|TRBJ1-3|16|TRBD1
CASRDPGQGAGDTIYF
TGTGCCAGCAGGGACCCGGGACAGGGGGCCGGCGACACCATATATTTT
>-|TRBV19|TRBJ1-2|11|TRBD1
CAARDRDGYTF
TGTGCCGCCCGGGACAGGGACGGCTACACCTTC
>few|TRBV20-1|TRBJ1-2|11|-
CSARVSYGYTF
TGCAGCGCCCGGGTCTCATATGGCTACACCTTC
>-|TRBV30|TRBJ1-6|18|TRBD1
CAWKSYVGTRQGVTPLHF
TGTGCCTGGAAGAGTTACGTTGGGACCCGACAGGGGGTCACACCCCTCCACTTT
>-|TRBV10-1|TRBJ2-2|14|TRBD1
CASSGTGLSGELFF
TGCGCCAGCAGTGGGACAGGGCTTTCCGGGGAGCTGTTTTTT
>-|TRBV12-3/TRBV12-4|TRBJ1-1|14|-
CASSFGPGATEAFF
TGTGCCAGCAGTTTTGGTCCAGGGGCCACTGAAGCTTTCTTT
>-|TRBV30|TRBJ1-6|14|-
CACRSGNPNSPLHF
TGTGCCTGCCGGTCCGGGAACCCAAATTCACCCCTCCACTTT
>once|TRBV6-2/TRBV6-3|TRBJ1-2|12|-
CASGDRPYGYTF
TGTGCCAGCGGCGACAGACCCTATGGCTACACCTTC
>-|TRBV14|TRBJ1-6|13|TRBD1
CASSLDRGSPLHF
TGTGCCAGCAGCCTCGACAGGGGTTCACCCCTCCACTTT
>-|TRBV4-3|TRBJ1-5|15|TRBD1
CASSQEQGGGQPQHF
TGCGCCAGCAGCCAAGAGCAGGGGGGGGGTCAGCCCCAGCATTTT
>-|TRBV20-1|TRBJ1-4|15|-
CSARDPRQGNEKLFF
TGCAGTGCTAGAGACCCCAGGCAGGGTAATGAAAAACTGTTTTTT
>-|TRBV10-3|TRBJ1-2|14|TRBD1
CAISVGQGAAGYTF
TGTGCCATCAGTGTCGGACAGGGGGCGGCTGGCTACACCTTC
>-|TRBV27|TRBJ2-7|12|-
CASSSTPYEQYF
TGTGCCAGCAGTTCCACTCCCTACGAGCAGTACTTC
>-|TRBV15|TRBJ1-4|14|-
CATSTRDSHEKLFF
TGTGCCACCAGCACTCGCGACAGCCACGAAAAACTGTTTTTT
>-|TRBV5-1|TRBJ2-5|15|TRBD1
CASSPGGPYRETQYF
TGCGCCAGCAGCCCAGGGGGTCCGTACCGAGAGACCCAGTACTTC
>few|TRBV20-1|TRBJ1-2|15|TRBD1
CSARVTGGGGYGYTF
TGCAGTGCTAGAGTAACAGGGGGTGGTGGCTATGGCTACACCTTC
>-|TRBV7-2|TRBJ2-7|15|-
CASSALTESSYEQYF
TGTGCCAGCAGCGCCCTAACAGAGAGCTCCTACGAGCAGTACTTC
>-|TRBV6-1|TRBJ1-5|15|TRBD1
CASRLGTGINQPQHF
TGTGCCAGCAGATTAGGGACAGGGATTAATCAGCCCCAGCATTTT
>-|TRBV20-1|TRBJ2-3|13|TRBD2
CSARGGTTDTQYF
TGCAGTGCCCGGGGGGGGACAACAGATACGCAGTATTTT
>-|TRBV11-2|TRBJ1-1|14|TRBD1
CASSRDRGDTEAFF
TGTGCCAGCAGCCGAGACAGGGGTGACACTGAAGCTTTCTTT
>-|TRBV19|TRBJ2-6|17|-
CASSIARSTTGANVLTF
TGTGCCAGTAGTATAGCCAGGTCGACCACTGGGGCCAACGTCCTGACTTTC
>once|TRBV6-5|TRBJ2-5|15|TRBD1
CASSYSSGGGETQYF
TGTGCCAGCAGTTACTCGTCAGGGGGCGGAGAGACCCAGTACTTC
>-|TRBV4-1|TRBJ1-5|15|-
CASSQEHRPLGPQHF
TGCGCCAGCAGCCAAGAACACAGGCCCTTGGGTCCCCAGCATTTT
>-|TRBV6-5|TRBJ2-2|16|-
CASSSRTVANTGELFF
TGTGCCAGCAGTTCTCGGACGGTTGCGAACACCGGGGAGCTGTTTTTT